Each of the 17 T cell receptor beta chains below was sequenced from the same sample in a study of PD-1 blockade in classical Hodgkin lymphoma (dated by TCRdb to 2020 to 2022). The time point label corresponds to: cycle 4 day 1 (C4D1), after six to seven weeks of nivolumab. Every trial patient had relapsed after autologous stem cell transplantation, and cohorts A, B and C differed in prior brentuximab vedotin exposure. To prepare the library, the immunoSEQ multiplex PCR assay was applied. TCRdb took over this immuneACCESS table, retaining in-frame rearrangements with V and J assigned. Such tables are incomplete; in checked studies, under half of the missing clones stem from an unresolved V gene, and the remainder is unexplained. Recorded for this sample are roughly 51,000 clones; about 75% of them occurred a single time. The biggest ten clones account for 12% of the sample. The material was peripheral blood mononuclear cells (PBMCs), obtained before the fourth cycle of nivolumab. The origin of the receptors is a human donor with classical Hodgkin lymphoma.

V usage is TRBV5-6 and J usage is TRBJ2-1; TRBD1 might be the D (6 bases). The CDR3 runs 15 residues. V was cut by 0 bases and J by 9 bases, with 16 bases left in between. Germline-derived CDR1 and CDR2 are SGHDT and YYEEEE. Here the CDR3 DNA reads TGTGCCAGCAGCTTGGCTGGGGGCCGCGTATTTGAGCAGTTCTTC. Its translation: CASSLAGGRVFEQFF.

The chain couples TRBV6-1 to TRBJ2-7, with a weak D call TRBD1 (5 bases). This CDR3 is built from 14 residues. V shed 4 bases and J shed 6 bases, with 16 bases lying between them. CDR1 and CDR2 (germline): MNHNS, SASEGT. In DNA form, the CDR3 reads TGTGCCAGCAGTGGCGGCGGAGACAGCGCCGAGCAGTACTTC. Translation gives CASSGGGDSAEQYF.

The chain couples TRBV5-6 to TRBJ2-7, with a weak D call TRBD1 (6 bases). The length of the CDR3 is 15 residues. Trimming pared 4 bases from V and 2 bases from J, leaving 16 bases between. CDR1 is SGHDT and CDR2 is YYEEEE in the germline V gene. CDR3 sequence: CASSPTPSGAYEQYF. DNA of the CDR3: TGTGCCAGCAGCCCTACCCCCTCAGGGGCCTACGAGCAGTACTTC. The whole variable domain, remainder taken from reference TRBV5-6 and TRBJ2-7, is DAGVTQSPTHLIKTRGQQVTLRCSPKSGHDTVSWYQQALGQGPQFIFQYYEEEERQRGNFPDRFSGHQFPNYSSELNVNALLLGDSALYLCASSPTPSGAYEQYFGPGTRLTVT.

The rearrangement joins TRBV28 to TRBJ2-1, with 12 bases that match TRBD1. J lost 7 bases, V lost 2 bases, and 3 bases had no gene match. CDR3 length: 15 residues. CDR1 is MDHEN, CDR2 SYDVKM, per germline. The CDR3 nucleotides read TGTGCCAGCAGTTTAGGGGACAGGGGGCGGAATGAGCAGTTCTTC. Translated, it gives CASSLGDRGRNEQFF.

This chain uses TRBV7-2 with TRBJ1-1; no clear D. The V end lost 1 base, the J end lost 8 bases, and 14 bases lay between the germline ends. The CDR3 extends over 14 amino acids. Germline CDR1 and CDR2: SGHTA and FQGNSA. The CDR3 loop is CASSLGFTPPEAFF. CDR3 nucleotide sequence: TGTGCCAGCAGCTTAGGGTTTACGCCGCCAGAAGCTTTCTTT.

DNA of the CDR3: TGTGCCAGCAGCTTGAACTGGGGAGAGACCCAGTACTTC. It specifies CASSLNWGETQYF. This chain links TRBV5-6 with TRBJ2-5; D is unresolved. Per germline, CDR1 SGHDT and CDR2 YYEEEE. CDR3 length: 13 residues. The V gene lost 1 base and the J gene lost 4 bases, with 8 bases spanning the gap.

This chain connects TRBV6-1 to TRBJ1-2; D unresolved. CDR3 length: 14 residues. V was shortened by 0 bases and J by 2 bases, with 7 bases between the two germline ends. CDR1 is MNHNS, CDR2 SASEGT, per germline. CDR3 nucleotide sequence: TGTGCCAGCAGTGAAGCGGTCAGAAACTATGGCTACACCTTC. As protein: CASSEAVRNYGYTF.

The chain has TRBV5-1 and TRBJ2-3; 8 positions agree with TRBD2. Germline V gene data show CDR1 as SGHRS and CDR2 as YFSETQ. The CDR3 sequence is 14 residues long. Germline trimming cut 4 bases from V and 6 bases from J; bases unmatched to any gene: 7. The CDR3 DNA reads as TGCGCCAGCAGCACCAGGACTAGCCAGGATACGCAGTATTTT. This codes for CASSTRTSQDTQYF.

The rearrangement links TRBV6-6 to TRBJ1-2; maybe TRBD1 (6 bases). The germline V and J ends were trimmed by 6 bases and 8 bases, with 22 bases remaining between them. This CDR3 has 15 amino acids. Germline V gene data show CDR1 as MNHNY and CDR2 as SVGAGI (reference sequence). This CDR3 is CASRTRDTRMEGYTF. DNA for the CDR3: TGTGCCAGCAGAACTCGGGACACCCGTATGGAGGGCTACACCTTC.

This chain links TRBV28 with TRBJ1-6, with D uncertain. The V end lost 3 bases, the J end lost 9 bases, and 12 bases lay between the germline ends. The CDR3 is 14 amino acids. Germline V gives CDR1 MDHEN, CDR2 SYDVKM. This CDR3 reads CASSFPPRGSPLHF. CDR3 DNA sequence: TGTGCCAGCAGTTTCCCGCCCCGAGGTTCACCCCTCCACTTT.

In its sample, this clone was seen once. The genes are TRBV28 and TRBJ2-3, with 11 bases matching TRBD2. The CDR3 sequence is 17 residues long. CDR1 is MDHEN and CDR2 is SYDVKM in the germline V gene. The junction had 4 bases not matched to a gene; V was cut back by 1 base and J by 1 base. The CDR3 DNA sequence: TGTGCCAGCAGTTTATATCCGGGACTAGCGGGCACAGATACGCAGTATTTT. Encoded protein: CASSLYPGLAGTDTQYF.

The chain recombines TRBV7-9 with TRBJ2-1, with D maybe TRBD2 (6 bases). Trimming left V 0 bases short and J 3 bases short, with 9 bases between. The germline V gene encodes CDR1 SEHNR and CDR2 FQNEAQ (reference sequence). The CDR3 consists of 15 residues. This CDR3 is CASSLASRDYNEQFF. DNA of the CDR3: TGTGCCAGCAGCTTAGCGTCGCGGGACTACAATGAGCAGTTCTTC.

This sequence joins TRBV4-3 and TRBJ1-1; TRBD1 matches at 11 bases. CDR1 is LGHNA, CDR2 YSLEER, per germline. J lost 6 bases, V lost 1 base, and 7 bases had no gene match. CDR3 length equals 16 residues. The CDR3 sequence is CASSQGTGGVGAEAFF. In nucleotides, the CDR3 is TGCGCCAGCAGCCAAGGGACAGGGGGCGTCGGAGCTGAAGCTTTCTTT.

The gene calls are TRBV6-6 and TRBJ1-4; D is ambiguous. The length of the CDR3 is 15 residues. CDR1 is MNHNY and CDR2 is SVGAGI in the germline V gene (reference sequence). V lost 8 bases to trimming and J lost 2 bases, with 15 bases between them. The CDR3 nucleotides read TGTGCCAGCGTGAGCATAGGCATTACTAATGAAAAACTGTTTTTT. This gives the protein CASVSIGITNEKLFF.

The genes are TRBV7-9 and TRBJ2-7, with 7 bases fitting TRBD1. The CDR3 length is 15 residues. V lost 1 base and J lost 1; bases outside the gene matches: 4. Germline V gives CDR1 SEHNR, CDR2 FQNEAQ (reference sequence). Here the CDR3 DNA reads TGTGCCAGCAGCTTAGGACAGGGTATTTCCTACGAGCAGTACTTC. This codes for CASSLGQGISYEQYF.

The chain is built from TRBV18 and TRBJ1-2; D remains unclear. The CDR3 is 14 amino acids. The V end was cut by 1 base, the J end by 7 bases, with 13 bases between. From germline, CDR1 is KGHSH and CDR2 LQKENI. The CDR3 DNA is TGTGCCAGCTCACCACGGCAGGCCGCGGGTGGCTACACCTTC. Translation gives CASSPRQAAGGYTF.

The CDR3 protein is CASRHLREGLYNEQFF. For the CDR3, the DNA is TGTGCCAGCAGACACTTGCGGGAGGGCCTCTACAATGAGCAGTTCTTC. The chain couples TRBV7-2 to TRBJ2-1; 9 bases match TRBD2. Germline CDR1 reads SGHTA; CDR2 reads FQGNSA. This CDR3 comprises 16 residues. Losses at the gene ends were 6 bases for V and 3 bases for J; bases not matched to a gene: 9.